These 14 T cell receptor beta chains share one sample of origin, sequenced in a study of T-cell memory formation after mild COVID-19. TCRdb reprocessed the 5' RACE reads with MiXCR, giving one entry per CDR3 protein. This repertoire shows a few hundred thousand distinct CDR3 sequences, approximately 19% found once; its top ten account for over 20%. Sequences were obtained from PBMCs or a T cell subset sorted from them (not recorded which). The receptors originated from a man between 18 and 29 years old who had mild COVID-19 (a few samples of this study predate the infection). Cell type and time point are not known.

This clonotype has a handful of counts. The chain is built from TRBV5-4 and TRBJ2-1; 12 positions agree with TRBD2. With V trimmed by 4 bases and J by 5 bases, 4 bases remained unmatched. CDR3 length: 15 amino acids. Germline V gene sequence: CDR1 SGHNT, CDR2 YYREEE (reference sequence). CDR3 bases: TGTGCCAGCAGCCCCTGGACTAGCGGGAACAATGAGCAGTTCTTC. Its translation is CASSPWTSGNNEQFF.

V usage is TRBV6-2 or TRBV6-3 and J usage is TRBJ2-2; D call uncertain. Germline V gene lookup returns CDR1 MNHEY and CDR2 SVGEGT. V dropped 7 bases and J dropped 0 bases, with 9 bases sitting between them. The CDR3 is made up of 14 amino acids. CDR3 sequence: CASTSHANTGELFF. The CDR3 bases are TGTGCCAGCACCTCACATGCGAACACCGGGGAGCTGTTTTTT.

The chain uses TRBV21-1 and TRBJ2-5; TRBD2 is the table's D call and was not checked against the DNA. TRBV21-1 is a recognized pseudogene. This CDR3 has 16 amino acids. The CDR3 protein is CASSQFIGLAMETQYF. In DNA form, the CDR3 reads TGTGCCAGCAGCCAATTCATCGGACTAGCGATGGAGACCCAGTACTTC.

This clonotype was counted between two and nine times. This chain joins TRBV3-1 and TRBJ2-7; D is uncertain. CDR1 and CDR2 (germline): LGHDT, YNNKEL (reference sequence). V shed 3 bases and J shed 0 bases, with 9 bases lying between them. CDR3 length equals 14 residues. Written as DNA, the CDR3 is TGTGCCAGCAGCCAGGACCCCTCCTCCTACGAGCAGTACTTC. Its protein product is CASSQDPSSYEQYF.

This clonotype was seen many times. This sequence joins TRBV21-1 and TRBJ2-7; the DNA was not used to check the table's D call, TRBD1. TRBV21-1 is termed a pseudogene. The CDR3 length is 16 residues. The CDR3 loop is CASSIGTGKRYYEQYF. CDR3 nucleotides: TGTGCCAGCAGCATTGGGACAGGGAAGAGGTACTACGAGCAGTACTTC.

V usage is TRBV20-1 and J usage is TRBJ1-2; no reliable D call. V lost 7 bases and J 6 bases, leaving 27 bases between the germline ends. The length of the CDR3 is 16 residues. Germline CDR1 DFQATT, CDR2 SNEGSKA (reference sequence). The chain's CDR3 is CSVSGHIRTVNNGYTF. CDR3 DNA sequence: TGCAGTGTGTCCGGGCATATCCGGACCGTGAACAATGGCTACACCTTC.

This clonotype was counted only a few times. The gene calls are TRBV6-6 and TRBJ1-2; D is possibly TRBD1 (5 bases). The CDR3 covers 11 residues. The ends were cut back, 6 bases at V and 8 bases at J, with 10 bases in the middle. CDR1 is MNHNY, CDR2 SVGAGI, per germline (reference sequence). CDR3 residues: CASRTVEGYTF. DNA of the CDR3: TGTGCCAGCAGGACAGTGGAGGGCTACACCTTC.

The gene calls are TRBV12-3 or TRBV12-4 and TRBJ2-4; TRBD2 agrees at 9 bases. The V and J ends lost 5 bases and 7 bases, in that order; junction bases with no gene match: 9. This CDR3 region has 15 residues. The CDR3 reads CASSLQAGGRNIQYF. CDR3 in DNA: TGTGCCAGCAGTCTGCAAGCGGGGGGTCGGAACATTCAGTACTTC.

V usage is TRBV5-5 and J usage is TRBJ2-3, with 9 positions matching TRBD1. Germline assignment: CDR1 SGHKS and CDR2 YYEKEE (reference sequence). This CDR3 contains 14 residues. Trimming took 4 bases from V and 13 from J; bases not matched to a gene: 13. This chain's CDR3 is CASSHTPGQGFKYF. In nucleotides, the CDR3 is TGTGCCAGCAGCCATACCCCGGGACAGGGATTCAAGTATTTT.

This clonotype was observed a few times. The rearrangement joins TRBV12-3 or TRBV12-4 to TRBJ2-2; D might be TRBD2 (6 bases). The CDR3 runs 14 residues. Trimming shortened V by 6 bases and J by 4 bases, and 12 bases separated the two germline ends. In nucleotides, the CDR3 is TGTGCCAGCAGGGAAGGGACTTTCACCGGGGAGCTGTTTTTT. Encoded protein: CASREGTFTGELFF.

Only a few counts were recorded for this clonotype. V and J are TRBV4-3 and TRBJ1-2, with D unresolved. Trimming left V 0 bases short and J 4 bases short, with 9 bases between. CDR3 length equals 14 residues. The germline V gene encodes CDR1 LGHNA and CDR2 YSLEER. The CDR3 loop reads CASSQEVSGYGYTF. DNA for the CDR3: TGCGCCAGCAGCCAAGAAGTAAGCGGCTATGGCTACACCTTC.

There are a few counts of this clonotype. The chain uses TRBV6-2 or TRBV6-3 and TRBJ2-7; 10 positions match TRBD2. CDR3 length: 15 residues. Germline assignment: CDR1 MNHEY and CDR2 SVGEGT. Trimming took 6 bases from V and 2 from J; bases not matched to a gene: 7. DNA of the CDR3: TGTGCCAGCAGCCGACTAGCGGGCGCGACCTACGAGCAGTACTTC. This sequence encodes CASSRLAGATYEQYF.

The V call is TRBV5-5, the J call TRBJ1-1, with D hard to call. This CDR3 is 13 amino acids long. Germline-derived CDR1 and CDR2 are SGHKS and YYEKEE (reference sequence). The V gene lost 1 base and the J gene lost 7 bases, with 11 bases spanning the gap. In nucleotides, the CDR3 is TGTGCCAGCAGCTTGAACCAGGCAGGTGAAGCTTTCTTT. Its protein is CASSLNQAGEAFF.

Only a few counts were recorded for this clonotype. The chain recombines TRBV7-2 with TRBJ2-3, with 13 bases identical to TRBD2. The V gene's germline CDR1 is SGHTA and CDR2 FQGNSA. Trimming removed 5 bases from V and 2 bases from J; junction bases left unmatched: 10. The CDR3 spans 18 residues. The CDR3 sequence is CASSRTSGGFPHTDTQYF. The CDR3 nucleotides are TGTGCCAGCAGCAGGACTAGCGGGGGATTCCCCCACACAGATACGCAGTATTTT.